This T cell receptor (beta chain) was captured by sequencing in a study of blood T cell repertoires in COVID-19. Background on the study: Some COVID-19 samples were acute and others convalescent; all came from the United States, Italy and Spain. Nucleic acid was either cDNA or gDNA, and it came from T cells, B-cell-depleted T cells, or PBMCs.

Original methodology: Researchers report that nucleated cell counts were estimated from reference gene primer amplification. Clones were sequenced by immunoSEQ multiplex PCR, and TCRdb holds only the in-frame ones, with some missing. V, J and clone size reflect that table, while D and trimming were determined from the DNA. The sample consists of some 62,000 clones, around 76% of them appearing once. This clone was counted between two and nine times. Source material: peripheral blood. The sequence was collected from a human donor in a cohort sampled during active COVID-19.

CDR3 sequence: CASSLAAQGLGYTF. The CDR3 DNA follows: TGTGCCAGCAGCTTAGCTGCACAGGGCCTCGGCTACACCTTC. The chain uses TRBV7-8 and TRBJ1-2, with D possibly matching TRBD1 (6 bases). CDR3 length: 14 amino acids. Trimming removed 0 bases at V and 8 bases at J, with 13 bases between. Per the germline V gene, CDR1 is SGHVS and CDR2 is FQNEAQ.